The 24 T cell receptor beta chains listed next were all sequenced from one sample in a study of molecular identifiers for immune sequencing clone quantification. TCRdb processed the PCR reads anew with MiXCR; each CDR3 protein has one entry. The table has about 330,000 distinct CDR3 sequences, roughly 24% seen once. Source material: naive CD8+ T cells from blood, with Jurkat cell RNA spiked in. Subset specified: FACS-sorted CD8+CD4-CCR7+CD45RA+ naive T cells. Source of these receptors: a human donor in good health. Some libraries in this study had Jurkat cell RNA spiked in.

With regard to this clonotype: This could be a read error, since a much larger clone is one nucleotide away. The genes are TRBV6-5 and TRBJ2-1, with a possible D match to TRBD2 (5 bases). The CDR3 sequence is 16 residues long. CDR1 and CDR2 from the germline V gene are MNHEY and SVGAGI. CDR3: CASSYSVYSLRDERFF. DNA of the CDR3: TGTGCCAGCAGTTACTCGGTATACTCCCTCCGGGATGAGCGGTTCTTC.

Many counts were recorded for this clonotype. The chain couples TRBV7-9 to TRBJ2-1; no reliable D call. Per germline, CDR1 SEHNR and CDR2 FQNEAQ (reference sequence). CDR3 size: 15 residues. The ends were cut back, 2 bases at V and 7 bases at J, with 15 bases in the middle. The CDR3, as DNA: TGTGCCAGCAGCTTATTCGACCGAGCAGATAATGAGCAGTTCTTC. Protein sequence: CASSLFDRADNEQFF.

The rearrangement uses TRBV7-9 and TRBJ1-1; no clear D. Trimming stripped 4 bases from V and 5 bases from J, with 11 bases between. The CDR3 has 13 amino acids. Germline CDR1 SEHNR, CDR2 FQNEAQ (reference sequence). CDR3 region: CASSSVLGTEAFF. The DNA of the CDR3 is TGTGCCAGCAGCTCGGTATTGGGGACTGAAGCTTTCTTT.

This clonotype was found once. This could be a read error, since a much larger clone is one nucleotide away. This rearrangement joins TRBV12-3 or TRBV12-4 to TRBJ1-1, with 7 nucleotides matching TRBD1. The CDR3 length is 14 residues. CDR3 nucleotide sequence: TGTGCCAGCAGTGACAGGGACCTGAACGCTGAAGCTTTCTTT. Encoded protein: CASSDRDLNAEAFF.

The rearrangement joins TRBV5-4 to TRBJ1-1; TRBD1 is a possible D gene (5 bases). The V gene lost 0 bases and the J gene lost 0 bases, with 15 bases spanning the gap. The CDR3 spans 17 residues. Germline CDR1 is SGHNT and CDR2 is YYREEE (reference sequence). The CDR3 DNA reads TGTGCCAGCAGCTTGGTTTTAGGGGCAGGGATGAACACTGAAGCTTTCTTT. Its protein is CASSLVLGAGMNTEAFF.

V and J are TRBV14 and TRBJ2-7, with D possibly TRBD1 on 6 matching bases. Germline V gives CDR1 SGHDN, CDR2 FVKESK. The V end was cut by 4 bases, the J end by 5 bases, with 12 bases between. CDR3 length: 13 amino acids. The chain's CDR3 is CASSLHRVDEQYF. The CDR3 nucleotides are TGTGCCAGCAGCCTCCACAGGGTAGACGAGCAGTACTTC.

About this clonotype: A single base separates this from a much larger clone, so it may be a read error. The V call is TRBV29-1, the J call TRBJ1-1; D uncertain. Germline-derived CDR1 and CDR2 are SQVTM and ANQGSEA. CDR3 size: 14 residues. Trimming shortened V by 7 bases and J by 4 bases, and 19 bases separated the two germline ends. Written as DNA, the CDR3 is TGCAGCGCTGCGGCCGGACTACAAGTCACTGAAGCTTTCTTT. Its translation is CSAAAGLQVTEAFF.

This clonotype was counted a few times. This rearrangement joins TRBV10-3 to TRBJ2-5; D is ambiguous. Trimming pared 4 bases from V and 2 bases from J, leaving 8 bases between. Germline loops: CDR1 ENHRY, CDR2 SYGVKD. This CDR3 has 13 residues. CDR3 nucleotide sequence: TGTGCCATCAGTGGAGGCTTACAAGAGACCCAGTACTTC. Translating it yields CAISGGLQETQYF.

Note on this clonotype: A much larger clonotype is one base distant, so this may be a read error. The CDR3 spells CAGRLAWDTQYF. DNA of the CDR3: TGTGCCGGCCGACTAGCGTGGGATACGCAGTATTTT. This sequence joins TRBV6-2 or TRBV6-3 and TRBJ2-3; 8 bases match TRBD2. The CDR3 is 12 amino acids. Germline CDR1 MNHEY, CDR2 SVGEGT. Trimming took 11 bases from V and 6 from J; bases not matched to a gene: 7.

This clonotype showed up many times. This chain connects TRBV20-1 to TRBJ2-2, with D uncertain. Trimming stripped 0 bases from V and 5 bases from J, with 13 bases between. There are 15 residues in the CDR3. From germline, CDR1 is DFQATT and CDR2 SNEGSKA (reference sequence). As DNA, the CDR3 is TGCAGTGCTAGAGATCTGGGTTTGTCGACCGGGGAGCTGTTTTTT. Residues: CSARDLGLSTGELFF.

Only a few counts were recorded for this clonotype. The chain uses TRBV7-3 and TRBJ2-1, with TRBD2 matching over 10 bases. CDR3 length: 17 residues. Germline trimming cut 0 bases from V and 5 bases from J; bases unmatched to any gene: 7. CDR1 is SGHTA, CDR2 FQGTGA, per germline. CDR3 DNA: TGTGCCAGCAGCTTAACACTAGGGACTAGCGACCACAATGAGCAGTTCTTC. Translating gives CASSLTLGTSDHNEQFF.

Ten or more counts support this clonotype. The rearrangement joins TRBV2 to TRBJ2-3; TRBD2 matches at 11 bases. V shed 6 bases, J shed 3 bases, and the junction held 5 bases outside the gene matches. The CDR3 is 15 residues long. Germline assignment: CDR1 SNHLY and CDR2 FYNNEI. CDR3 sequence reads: CASRATSGTTDTQYF. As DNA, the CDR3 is TGTGCCAGCAGGGCGACTAGCGGGACTACAGATACGCAGTATTTT.

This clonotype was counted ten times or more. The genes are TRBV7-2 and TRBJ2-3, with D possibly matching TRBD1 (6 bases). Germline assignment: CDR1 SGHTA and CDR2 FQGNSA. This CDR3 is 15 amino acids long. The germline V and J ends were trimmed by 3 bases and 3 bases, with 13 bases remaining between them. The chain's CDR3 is CASSFWGQVTDTQYF. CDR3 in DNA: TGTGCCAGCAGCTTTTGGGGACAAGTGACAGATACGCAGTATTTT.

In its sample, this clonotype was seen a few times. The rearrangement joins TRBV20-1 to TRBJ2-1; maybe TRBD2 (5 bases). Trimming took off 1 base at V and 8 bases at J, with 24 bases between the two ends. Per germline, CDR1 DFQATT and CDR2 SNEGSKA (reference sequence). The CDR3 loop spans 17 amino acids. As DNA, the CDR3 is TGCAGTGCTAGAGGGACTTCGGGTCTAGCCAGGAGGTATGAGCAGTTCTTC. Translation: CSARGTSGLARRYEQFF.

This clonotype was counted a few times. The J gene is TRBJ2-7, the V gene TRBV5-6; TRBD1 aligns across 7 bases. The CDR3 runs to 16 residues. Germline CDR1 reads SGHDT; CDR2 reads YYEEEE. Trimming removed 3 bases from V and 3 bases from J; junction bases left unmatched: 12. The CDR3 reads CASSSDRDSALYEQYF. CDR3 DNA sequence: TGTGCCAGCAGCTCAGACAGGGATTCCGCCCTCTACGAGCAGTACTTC.

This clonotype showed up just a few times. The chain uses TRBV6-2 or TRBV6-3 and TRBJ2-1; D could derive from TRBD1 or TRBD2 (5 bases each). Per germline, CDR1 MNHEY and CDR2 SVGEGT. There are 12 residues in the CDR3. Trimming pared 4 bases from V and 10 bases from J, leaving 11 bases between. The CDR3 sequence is CASSLLWDEQFF. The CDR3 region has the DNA TGTGCCAGCAGTTTACTATGGGACGAGCAGTTCTTC.

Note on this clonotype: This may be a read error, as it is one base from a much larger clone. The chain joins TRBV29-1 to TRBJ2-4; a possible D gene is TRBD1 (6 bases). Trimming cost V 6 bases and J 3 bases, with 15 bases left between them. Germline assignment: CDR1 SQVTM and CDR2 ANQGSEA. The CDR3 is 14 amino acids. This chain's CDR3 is CSVAAEGGKNIQYF. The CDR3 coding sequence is TGCAGCGTGGCAGCGGAAGGGGGCAAAAACATTCAGTACTTC.

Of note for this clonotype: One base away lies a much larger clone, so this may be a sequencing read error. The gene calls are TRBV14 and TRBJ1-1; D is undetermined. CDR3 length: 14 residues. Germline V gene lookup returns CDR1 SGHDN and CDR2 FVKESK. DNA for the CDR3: TGTGCCAGCGGCCAAGTCGGGGAGAACACTGAAGCTTTCTTT. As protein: CASGQVGENTEAFF.

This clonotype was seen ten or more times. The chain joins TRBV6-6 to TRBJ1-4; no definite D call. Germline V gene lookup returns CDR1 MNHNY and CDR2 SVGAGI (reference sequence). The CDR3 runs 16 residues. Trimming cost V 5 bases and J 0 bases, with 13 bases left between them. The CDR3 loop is CASSRRHETTNEKLFF. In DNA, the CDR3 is TGTGCCAGCAGTCGCCGACACGAAACAACTAATGAAAAACTGTTTTTT.

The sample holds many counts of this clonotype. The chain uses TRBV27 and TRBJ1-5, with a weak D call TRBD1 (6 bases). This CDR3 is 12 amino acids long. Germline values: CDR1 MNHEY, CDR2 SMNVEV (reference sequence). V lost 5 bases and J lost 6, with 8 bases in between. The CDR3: CASSQGTQPQHF. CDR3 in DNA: TGTGCCAGCAGTCAGGGGACTCAGCCCCAGCATTTT.

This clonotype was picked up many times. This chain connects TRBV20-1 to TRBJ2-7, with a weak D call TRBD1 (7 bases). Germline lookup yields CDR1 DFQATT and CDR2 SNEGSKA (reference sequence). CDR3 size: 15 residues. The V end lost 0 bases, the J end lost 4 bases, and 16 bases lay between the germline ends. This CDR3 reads CSARDWGDRGYEQYF. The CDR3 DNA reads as TGCAGTGCTAGAGATTGGGGGGACAGAGGATACGAGCAGTACTTC.

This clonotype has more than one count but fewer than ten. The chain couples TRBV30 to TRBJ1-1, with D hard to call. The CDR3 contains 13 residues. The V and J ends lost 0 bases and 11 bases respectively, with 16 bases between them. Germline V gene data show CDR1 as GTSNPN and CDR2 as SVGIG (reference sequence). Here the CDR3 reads CAWSVLHSSGAFF. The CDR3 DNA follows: TGTGCCTGGAGTGTACTCCACAGCTCTGGGGCTTTCTTT. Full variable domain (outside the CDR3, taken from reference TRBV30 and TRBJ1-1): SQTIHQWPATLVQPVGSPLSLECTVEGTSNPNLYWYRQAAGRGLQLLFYSVGIGQISSEVPQNLSASRPQDRQFILSSKKLLLSDSGFYLCAWSVLHSSGAFFGQGTRLTVV.

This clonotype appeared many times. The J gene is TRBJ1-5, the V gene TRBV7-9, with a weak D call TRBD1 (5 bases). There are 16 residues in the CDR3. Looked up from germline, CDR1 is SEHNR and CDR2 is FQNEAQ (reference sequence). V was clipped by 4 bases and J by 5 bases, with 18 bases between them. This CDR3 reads CASSSTDTLEDQPQHF. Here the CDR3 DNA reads TGTGCCAGCAGCTCGACAGATACACTAGAGGATCAGCCCCAGCATTTT.

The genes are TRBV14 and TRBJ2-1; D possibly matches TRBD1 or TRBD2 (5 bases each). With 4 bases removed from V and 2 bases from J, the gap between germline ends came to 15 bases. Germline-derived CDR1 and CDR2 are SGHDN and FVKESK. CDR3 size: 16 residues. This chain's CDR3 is CASSPDEGITYNEQFF. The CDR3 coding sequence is TGTGCCAGCAGCCCAGATGAGGGGATCACCTACAATGAGCAGTTCTTC.